Listed below are T cell receptor beta chains from one sample, sequenced in a study of blood T cell repertoires in COVID-19. TCRdb keeps only in-frame clones here, not all; method: immunoSEQ multiplex PCR. The top ten hold under 15% of the sample, which has fewer than 250,000 clones, about 91% seen once. The sample comprised PBMCs or T cells enriched from blood (not recorded which). All receptors derive from a woman aged 50 to 60 with acute COVID-19. Each CDR3 is given with its conserved first and last residue. The order of the fields is V gene, CDR3 length, J gene, CDR3 protein.

v_gene: TRBV6-5
len: 15
j_gene: TRBJ2-5
CDR3aa: CASSPQTGRQETQYF

v_gene: TRBV3-1/TRBV3-2
len: 16
j_gene: TRBJ2-1
CDR3aa: CASSPGLAGVLNEQFF

v_gene: TRBV11-1
len: 16
j_gene: TRBJ1-5
CDR3aa: CASSPPGGPNDQPQHF

v_gene: TRBV18
len: 15
j_gene: TRBJ1-5
CDR3aa: CASSPRQGENQPQHF

v_gene: TRBV15
len: 15
j_gene: TRBJ2-1
CDR3aa: CATSGRTSGSTEQFF

v_gene: TRBV20-1
len: 14
j_gene: TRBJ2-7
CDR3aa: CSASGTSVLVEQYF

v_gene: TRBV29-1
len: 14
j_gene: TRBJ2-2
CDR3aa: CSVGLAGDTGELFF

v_gene: TRBV19
len: 15
j_gene: TRBJ2-1
CDR3aa: CASNPLGSSYNEQFF

v_gene: TRBV9
len: 16
j_gene: TRBJ1-1
CDR3aa: CASSVVPGPGGTEAFF

v_gene: TRBV27
len: 14
j_gene: TRBJ2-7
CDR3aa: CASRTAGETYEQYF

v_gene: TRBV16
len: 17
j_gene: TRBJ2-2
CDR3aa: CASSPLLAGFRTGELFF

v_gene: TRBV18
len: 13
j_gene: TRBJ1-4
CDR3aa: CASSPGTNEKLFF

v_gene: TRBV5-8
len: 14
j_gene: TRBJ2-7
CDR3aa: CASSQYSGTYEQYF

v_gene: TRBV4-3
len: 16
j_gene: TRBJ2-3
CDR3aa: CASSQFYSGGADTQYF

v_gene: TRBV5-1
len: 15
j_gene: TRBJ1-3
CDR3aa: CASSSQGKTGNTIYF

v_gene: TRBV28
len: 12
j_gene: TRBJ2-7
CDR3aa: CASTRGTYEQYF

v_gene: TRBV27
len: 13
j_gene: TRBJ2-7
CDR3aa: CASSFMTGGTEYF

v_gene: TRBV7-2
len: 15
j_gene: TRBJ1-2
CDR3aa: CASSRSTGGYYGYTF

v_gene: TRBV25-1
len: 11
j_gene: TRBJ2-3
CDR3aa: CASSGTTTQYF

v_gene: TRBV3-1/TRBV3-2
len: 14
j_gene: TRBJ2-1
CDR3aa: CASSQAGRVNEQFF

v_gene: TRBV29-1
len: 15
j_gene: TRBJ1-2
CDR3aa: CSAPRGGTPNYGYTF

v_gene: TRBV9
len: 14
j_gene: TRBJ2-7
CDR3aa: CASSVEVQGYEQYF

v_gene: TRBV6-5
len: 14
j_gene: TRBJ1-1
CDR3aa: CASSYDGTNTEAFF

v_gene: TRBV4-1
len: 18
j_gene: TRBJ2-1
CDR3aa: CASSHPLGRDEPRNEQFF

v_gene: TRBV3-1/TRBV3-2
len: 13
j_gene: TRBJ2-7
CDR3aa: CASSQRGINEQYF

v_gene: TRBV19
len: 14
j_gene: TRBJ1-4
CDR3aa: CASSIGGSGEKLFF

v_gene: TRBV5-1
len: 16
j_gene: TRBJ1-1
CDR3aa: CASSLGRAGQNTEAFF

v_gene: TRBV28
len: 17
j_gene: TRBJ2-4
CDR3aa: CASRGQGTGGTKNIQYF

v_gene: TRBV13
len: 12
j_gene: TRBJ1-2
CDR3aa: CASSRVEGGYTF

v_gene: TRBV19
len: 15
j_gene: TRBJ1-5
CDR3aa: CASSVDRGRNQPQHF

v_gene: TRBV24-1
len: 18
j_gene: TRBJ2-2
CDR3aa: CATRGELAGGTNTGELFF

v_gene: TRBV14
len: 15
j_gene: TRBJ2-7
CDR3aa: CASSQDVGGPYEQYF

v_gene: TRBV28
len: 12
j_gene: TRBJ2-5
CDR3aa: CASSSGQGMWYF

v_gene: TRBV6-1
len: 15
j_gene: TRBJ2-2
CDR3aa: CASSEREIYTGELFF

v_gene: TRBV3-1/TRBV3-2
len: 16
j_gene: TRBJ2-7
CDR3aa: CASSPRDSTLSYEQYF

v_gene: TRBV2
len: 17
j_gene: TRBJ2-1
CDR3aa: CASSGPEGGLSYNEQFF

v_gene: TRBV12-3/TRBV12-4
len: 12
j_gene: TRBJ2-7
CDR3aa: CASSFGDSRQYF

v_gene: TRBV27
len: 15
j_gene: TRBJ1-5
CDR3aa: CASSTPSAGAQPQHF

v_gene: TRBV19
len: 14
j_gene: TRBJ1-1
CDR3aa: CASNSWGRDTEAFF

v_gene: TRBV18
len: 15
j_gene: TRBJ1-1
CDR3aa: CASSPATGGNTEAFF

v_gene: TRBV4-1
len: 16
j_gene: TRBJ2-1
CDR3aa: CASSQADLIIYNEQFF

v_gene: TRBV6-6
len: 13
j_gene: TRBJ2-3
CDR3aa: CASSYRTSDTQYF

v_gene: TRBV28
len: 15
j_gene: TRBJ2-1
CDR3aa: CASSFQQGGSIEQFF

v_gene: TRBV19
len: 16
j_gene: TRBJ2-7
CDR3aa: CASSIVAGPFRYEQYF

v_gene: TRBV28
len: 17
j_gene: TRBJ2-5
CDR3aa: CASRNSRGTGNWETQYF

v_gene: TRBV5-6
len: 13
j_gene: TRBJ1-2
CDR3aa: CASSLDFYYGYTF

v_gene: TRBV9
len: 14
j_gene: TRBJ2-7
CDR3aa: CASSLGVHPEQQYF

v_gene: TRBV11-3
len: 15
j_gene: TRBJ2-1
CDR3aa: CASALGTHRNNEQFF

v_gene: TRBV20-1
len: 13
j_gene: TRBJ2-5
CDR3aa: CSASPSGRETQYF

v_gene: TRBV2
len: 15
j_gene: TRBJ2-1
CDR3aa: CASTLSSSSYNEQFF

v_gene: TRBV5-1
len: 14
j_gene: TRBJ2-5
CDR3aa: CASSRAPGQETQYF

v_gene: TRBV5-6
len: 14
j_gene: TRBJ2-5
CDR3aa: CASSPQRNQETQYF

v_gene: TRBV20-1
len: 11
j_gene: TRBJ2-7
CDR3aa: CSAAREVEQYF

v_gene: TRBV7-2
len: 14
j_gene: TRBJ1-1
CDR3aa: CASSPTGTNTEAFF

v_gene: TRBV5-1
len: 15
j_gene: TRBJ1-4
CDR3aa: CASSSPTGANEKLFF